These 17 T cell receptor beta chains were all obtained from the same sample, sequenced in a study of T cell repertoires in ileal Crohn's disease. Clones were read by immunoSEQ multiplex PCR, and TCRdb kept only the in-frame ones, dropping some. The sample lists about 8,000 clones, 65% to 90% occurring once. The time point was: inflamed ileum from the surgical specimen. Material for sequencing was ileal tissue. The receptors were gathered from an adult with Crohn's disease.

V gene TRBV7-8 combines with J gene TRBJ2-2; no reliable D call. CDR1 is SGHVS, CDR2 FQNEAQ, per germline. There are 13 residues in the CDR3. Trimming pared 5 bases from V and 6 bases from J, leaving 10 bases between. Written as DNA, the CDR3 is TGTGCCAGCAGCACTACAACTGCCGGGGAGCTGTTTTTT. Protein product: CASSTTTAGELFF. Full variable domain (missing parts from reference TRBV7-8 and TRBJ2-2): GAGVSQSPRYKVAKRGQDVALRCDPISGHVSLFWYQQALGQGPEFLTYFQNEAQLDKSGLPSDRFFAERPEGSVSTLKIQRTQQEDSAVYLCASSTTTAGELFFGEGSRLTVL.

Notes on this clone: Relative to the germline gene, one junction end is altered; a read error may explain this. The chain couples TRBV29-1 to TRBJ2-4; no reliable D call. This CDR3 has 13 residues. Germline assignment: CDR1 SQVTM and CDR2 ANQGSEA. The CDR3 DNA reads TGCAGCGTCGAAGGACGGAACAAAAACATTCAGTACTTC. This codes for CSVEGRNKNIQYF.

Notes on this clone: In the same sample, other DNA sequences code for this CDR3. The chain joins TRBV6-4 to TRBJ1-1; 7 bases align to TRBD1. This CDR3 contains 13 residues. V gave up 5 bases and J gave up 1 base; unmatched junction bases: 1. Per germline, CDR1 MRHNA and CDR2 SNTAGT. This CDR3 reads CASSRTGNTEAFF. DNA of the CDR3: TGTGCCAGCAGTCGGACAGGGAACACTGAAGCTTTCTTT.

V and J are TRBV2 and TRBJ1-5; D gene uncertain. V was trimmed by 7 bases and J by 0 bases, leaving 7 bases between them. The CDR3 is 13 amino acids. Germline V lookup: CDR1 SNHLY, CDR2 FYNNEI. As DNA, the CDR3 is TGTGCCAGCAACGCTAATAGCAATCAGCCCCAGCATTTT. This translates into CASNANSNQPQHF.

The genes are TRBV5-6 and TRBJ2-1, with 9 bases identical to TRBD2. This CDR3 has 18 amino acids. The trim removed 2 bases at V and 1 base at J, leaving 10 bases unmatched. The germline V gene has CDR1 SGHDT and CDR2 YYEEEE. The CDR3: CASSFGPIAGVSYNEQFF. CDR3 DNA sequence: TGTGCCAGCAGCTTTGGTCCTATAGCGGGAGTTTCCTACAATGAGCAGTTCTTC.

The V gene is TRBV27, the J gene TRBJ1-2, with D hard to call. The V and J ends lost 0 bases and 3 bases respectively, with 8 bases between them. Germline-derived CDR1 and CDR2 are MNHEY and SMNVEV (reference sequence). The CDR3 is 14 residues long. CDR3 amino acids: CASSLSNNDYGYTF. The CDR3 DNA sequence: TGTGCCAGCAGTTTATCGAACAACGACTATGGCTACACCTTC.

This chain links TRBV6-6 with TRBJ2-6; D gene uncertain. Germline CDR1 MNHNY, CDR2 SVGAGI (reference sequence). The CDR3 runs to 16 residues. The germline V and J ends were trimmed by 6 bases and 0 bases, with 12 bases remaining between them. This chain's CDR3 is CASSPHEFSGANVLTF. The CDR3 DNA sequence: TGTGCCAGCAGCCCTCACGAGTTCTCTGGGGCCAACGTCCTGACTTTC.

The chain joins TRBV2 to TRBJ1-1; unclear D gene. The CDR3 totals 15 residues. CDR1 is SNHLY, CDR2 FYNNEI, per germline. V lost 5 bases to trimming and J lost 2 bases, with 15 bases between them. The CDR3 sequence: CASSSGWRANTEAFF. The CDR3 DNA is TGTGCCAGCAGTTCCGGCTGGAGGGCTAACACTGAAGCTTTCTTT.

The chain is built from TRBV4-1 and TRBJ2-2, with D possibly TRBD2 on 6 matching bases. Germline lookup yields CDR1 MGHRA and CDR2 YSYEKL. The CDR3 totals 16 residues. Trimming took off 0 bases at V and 7 bases at J, with 15 bases between the two ends. The CDR3 coding sequence is TGCGCCAGCAGCCAAGAACCCCGGGAGAGTATCGGGGAGCTGTTTTTT. This sequence encodes CASSQEPRESIGELFF.

This sequence joins TRBV6-5 and TRBJ1-4, with a possible D match to TRBD1 (5 bases). This CDR3 has 13 residues. Trimming removed 6 bases at V and 8 bases at J, with 13 bases between. Germline CDR1 is MNHEY and CDR2 is SVGAGI. DNA for the CDR3: TGTGCCAGCAGCTCGCAGGGAGGAGAAAAACTGTTTTTT. This encodes CASSSQGGEKLFF.

The chain has TRBV27 and TRBJ2-3; possibly TRBD2 for D (7 bases). V shed 8 bases and J shed 1 base, with 13 bases lying between them. The CDR3 runs 14 residues. From germline, CDR1 is MNHEY and CDR2 SMNVEV (reference sequence). The CDR3 DNA follows: TGTGCCAGCCACGGGGGGCCGGGCACAGATACGCAGTATTTT. Residues: CASHGGPGTDTQYF.

J is TRBJ1-5 and V is TRBV29-1, with a weak D call TRBD1 (6 bases). Germline CDR1 is SQVTM and CDR2 is ANQGSEA. This CDR3 has 13 amino acids. CDR3 DNA: TGCTGGGGGGCCGGGACATCTAATCAGCCCCAGCATTTT. Amino acids: CWGAGTSNQPQHF. Filled out from reference TRBV29-1 and TRBJ1-5, the complete variable domain reads SAVISQKPSRDICQRGTSLTIQCQVDSQVTMMFWYRQQPGQSLTLIATANQGSEATYESGFVIDKFPISRPNLTFSTLTVSNMSPEDSSIYLCWGAGTSNQPQHFGDGTRLSIL.

The chain combines TRBV5-1 with TRBJ2-1; 7 nucleotides line up with TRBD2. Trimming cost V 0 bases and J 6 bases; bases outside gene matches: 6. The CDR3 contains 15 residues. Germline V gene data show CDR1 as SGHRS and CDR2 as YFSETQ. Written as DNA, the CDR3 is TGCGCCAGCAGCTTGGTTGCGGGGGACCTCAATGAGCAGTTCTTC. Protein: CASSLVAGDLNEQFF.

This clone was seen once. The rearrangement uses TRBV4-2 and TRBJ1-4, with D perhaps TRBD1 (5 bases). CDR3 length: 15 amino acids. CDR1 LGHNA and CDR2 YNFKEQ come from the germline V gene. V was cut by 1 base and J by 4 bases, with 10 bases left in between. For the CDR3, the DNA is TGTGCCAGCAGCCAAGGCAGGGCCCATAATGAAAAACTGTTTTTT. Translation gives CASSQGRAHNEKLFF.

The chain couples TRBV7-6 to TRBJ2-5; D is perhaps TRBD1 or TRBD2 (5 bases each). Trimming stripped 1 base from V and 7 bases from J, with 19 bases between. The CDR3 has 16 amino acids. The V gene's germline CDR1 is SGHVS and CDR2 FNYEAQ. This CDR3 reads CASSLVPDRERGTQYF. CDR3 sequence (DNA): TGTGCCAGCAGCTTAGTTCCGGATCGCGAGAGGGGGACCCAGTACTTC.

The rearrangement uses TRBV5-1 and TRBJ1-2, with 10 bases lining up with TRBD1. The J segment lost 4 bases and the V segment lost 0 bases, leaving 9 bases of the junction unmatched. Germline lookup yields CDR1 SGHRS and CDR2 YFSETQ. This CDR3 has 17 residues. The CDR3 DNA reads as TGCGCCAGCAGCTTGGTGGAATCGGGACAGGGGATCTATGGCTACACCTTC. Translation gives CASSLVESGQGIYGYTF.

The V and J genes are TRBV4-1 and TRBJ2-2, with D possibly being TRBD2 (5 bases). The CDR3 length is 17 residues. V lost 1 base and J 0 bases, leaving 12 bases between the germline ends. Germline CDR1 is MGHRA and CDR2 is YSYEKL. The CDR3 here is CASSQVGMFANTGELFF. The CDR3 DNA reads TGCGCCAGCAGCCAAGTCGGGATGTTTGCGAACACCGGGGAGCTGTTTTTT.